This T cell receptor (beta chain) was sequenced in a study of regulatory T cells in long-lasting Graves disease. General study points: There were preferences for TRBV28, TRBJ1-2 and TRBJ2-5 in persistent disease.

The trim removed 5 bases at V and 6 bases at J, leaving 4 bases unmatched. The germline gives CDR1 SGHAT, CDR2 FQNNGV. The CDR3 is 14 amino acids. iRepertoire HTBI primers and Arm-PCR of CDR3 regions built TCR beta libraries. MiXCR, run by TCRdb on the multiplex PCR reads, gives a single entry per CDR3 protein. Among 430,000 or so distinct CDR3 sequences listed, approximately 22% were seen once. The time point: persistent/refractory GD, antithyroid drugs over 5 years with positive TRAb. PBMC RNA served as the TCR library source. Approximately 9.6 milliliters of peripheral blood were drawn into EDTA tubes. On this clonotype itself: Its antigen is not known.

The origin of this receptor is a female donor with Graves disease. This chain uses TRBV11-2 with TRBJ1-5, with 10 positions matching TRBD1. This material consisted of peripheral blood mononuclear cells (PBMCs), taken when the disease was refractory, from a patient treated with antithyroid drugs. CDR3: CASSGTGARQPQHF. The CDR3 DNA sequence: TGTGCCAGCAGCGGGACAGGGGCCCGTCAGCCCCAGCATTTT.